This T cell receptor beta chain was retrieved from a study of T cell responses to AZD1222 COVID-19 vaccine. Study-wide results and limits: Repertoires were obtained only post-peak T cell response.

The CDR3 sequence is 16 residues long. The germline V and J ends were trimmed by 1 base and 8 bases, with 17 bases remaining between them. In germline, CDR1 is SGHAT, CDR2 FQNNGV. As for this clone: Its cognate antigen is unknown.

Repertoires were generated with immunoSEQ multiplex PCR, while TCRdb's copy carries only in-frame clones and drops some. The data hold about 150,000 clones, with more than 90% observed a single time. Here the sequenced sample was peripheral blood, taken on day 0 of AZD1222 vaccination. The receptor was derived from an adult in good health. J is TRBJ1-4 and V is TRBV11-2; no clear D. The CDR3 region is CASSLARGVGGEKLFF. The DNA of the CDR3 is TGTGCCAGCAGCTTAGCCCGGGGAGTTGGAGGGGAAAAACTGTTTTTT.